Below are 21 T cell receptor beta chains sequenced from a single sample in a study of blood T cell repertoires in COVID-19. Repertoires were generated with immunoSEQ multiplex PCR, while TCRdb's copy carries only in-frame clones and drops some. The sample has around 190,000 clones, roughly 88% seen once. Sequences were obtained from peripheral blood. The receptor set was obtained from a man aged 45 to 65 with COVID-19, enrolled during active disease.

This chain uses TRBV5-1 with TRBJ1-1; D is unclear. The germline CDR1 and CDR2 sequences are SGHRS and YFSETQ. With 7 bases removed from V and 0 bases from J, the gap between germline ends came to 10 bases. The CDR3 has 13 residues. The CDR3 loop reads CASRRELNTEAFF. In nucleotides, the CDR3 is TGCGCCAGCCGTAGGGAGTTGAACACTGAAGCTTTCTTT.

This clone was counted a single time. The rearrangement joins TRBV7-9 to TRBJ1-6; the D is unclear. Germline V gene data show CDR1 as SEHNR and CDR2 as FQNEAQ (reference sequence). The CDR3 is 17 amino acids. V lost 3 bases to trimming and J lost 7 bases, with 19 bases between them. CDR3 coding DNA: TGTGCCAGCAGCTTTTATTCCCAGGCGGGGAAGAATTCACCCCTCCACTTT. Its translation is CASSFYSQAGKNSPLHF.

This clone was counted only a few times. V usage is TRBV6-5 and J usage is TRBJ1-2; no clear D. Trimming shortened V by 0 bases and J by 1 base, and 12 bases separated the two germline ends. The CDR3 contains 16 residues. Germline V gene sequence: CDR1 MNHEY, CDR2 SVGAGI. The CDR3 sequence: CASSYSRRRINYGYTF. The CDR3 DNA sequence: TGTGCCAGCAGTTACTCAAGACGGAGGATTAACTATGGCTACACCTTC.

V gene TRBV9 combines with J gene TRBJ2-1; 7 bases match TRBD1. CDR3 length: 15 amino acids. With V trimmed by 0 bases and J by 7 bases, 7 bases remained unmatched. Germline V gives CDR1 SGDLS, CDR2 YYNGEE. CDR3 sequence (DNA): TGTGCCAGCAGCGTAGACGGGACAGCAAATAATGAGCAGTTCTTC. Encoded protein: CASSVDGTANNEQFF.

CDR3 in amino acids: CASSIRRQTGVWGQYF. The CDR3 region has the DNA TGTGCCAGCAGCATCCGCCGACAGACAGGGGTCTGGGGGCAGTACTTC. The chain carries TRBV11-2 and TRBJ2-7; 8 bases agree with TRBD1. J gave up 9 bases and V 5 bases, and 18 bases lay outside the gene matches. Germline V CDR1 and CDR2: SGHAT, FQNNGV. The CDR3 spans 16 residues.

The chain carries TRBV11-2 and TRBJ2-5; 10 bases map to TRBD2. Trimming took 2 bases from V and 5 from J; bases not matched to a gene: 14. The CDR3 totals 18 residues. Per the germline V gene, CDR1 is SGHAT and CDR2 is FQNNGV. CDR3 in DNA: TGTGCCAGCAGCTTATATTACCGGGCTAGCGGGAGCGGGGAGACCCAGTACTTC. It is translated as CASSLYYRASGSGETQYF.

The chain has TRBV19 and TRBJ2-3, with D perhaps TRBD2 (6 bases). Trimming shortened V by 3 bases and J by 6 bases, and 13 bases separated the two germline ends. Germline V CDR1 and CDR2: LNHDA, SQIVND (reference sequence). The CDR3 sequence is 14 residues long. DNA of the CDR3: TGTGCCAGTAGTATGGGGCGGGAAAGGGATACGCAGTATTTT. Its protein product is CASSMGRERDTQYF.

The chain recombines TRBV18 with TRBJ1-4; D ambiguous. Trimming cost V 2 bases and J 0 bases, with 10 bases left between them. Germline V gene data show CDR1 as KGHSH and CDR2 as LQKENI. The CDR3 has 16 amino acids. CDR3 nucleotides: TGTGCCAGCTCACCAGAGACTGGAGCAACTAATGAAAAACTGTTTTTT. Protein: CASSPETGATNEKLFF.

The chain joins TRBV12-3 or TRBV12-4 to TRBJ2-7; TRBD1 is a possible D gene (6 bases). The ends were cut back, 6 bases at V and 5 bases at J, with 11 bases in the middle. The CDR3 consists of 12 residues. CDR3 sequence (DNA): TGTGCCAGCAGAGAAGGGGGAGACGAGCAGTACTTC. Translating gives CASREGGDEQYF.

This chain uses TRBV27 with TRBJ2-4, with TRBD1 matching over 7 bases. Germline CDR1 is MNHEY and CDR2 is SMNVEV (reference sequence). After removal of 1 base from V and 0 bases from J, the junction contained 12 bases not matched to a gene. The CDR3 totals 19 residues. CDR3 nucleotides: TGTGCCAGCAGTTTATTTGGGACAGAGGCTCCCTTAGCCAAAAACATTCAGTACTTC. Protein product: CASSLFGTEAPLAKNIQYF.

This clone was picked up a small number of times. The chain is built from TRBV7-9 and TRBJ1-2, with 9 positions matching TRBD1. J lost 4 bases, V lost 4 bases, and 1 base had no gene match. This CDR3 comprises 13 residues. Germline loops: CDR1 SEHNR, CDR2 FQNEAQ (reference sequence). The CDR3 region is CASSSDRGYGYTF. CDR3 bases: TGTGCCAGCAGCTCGGACAGGGGCTATGGCTACACCTTC.

The V call is TRBV14, the J call TRBJ2-2; D may be TRBD2 (5 bases). The CDR3 length is 16 residues. Germline V CDR1 and CDR2: SGHDN, FVKESK. V was cut by 2 bases and J by 2 bases, with 12 bases left in between. CDR3 bases: TGTGCCAGCAGCCAATTGGGTGGGAGAAACACCGGGGAGCTGTTTTTT. Its protein product is CASSQLGGRNTGELFF.

A few counts support this clone. The V and J genes are TRBV18 and TRBJ2-2; 12 positions agree with TRBD1. Germline values: CDR1 KGHSH, CDR2 LQKENI. Losses at the gene ends were 6 bases for V and 7 bases for J; bases not matched to a gene: 9. The CDR3 loop spans 16 amino acids. CDR3 sequence: CASSAGTGGVDGELFF. CDR3 DNA: TGTGCCAGCTCGGCCGGGACAGGGGGCGTCGACGGGGAGCTGTTTTTT.

The chain joins TRBV6-5 to TRBJ2-5, with TRBD2 matching over 7 bases. CDR1 MNHEY and CDR2 SVGAGI come from the germline V gene. After removal of 8 bases from V and 2 bases from J, the junction contained 5 bases not matched to a gene. There are 13 residues in the CDR3. Here the CDR3 reads CASGLAEQETQYF. The DNA for the CDR3 is TGTGCCAGCGGGCTAGCGGAACAAGAGACCCAGTACTTC.

The V and J genes are TRBV28 and TRBJ2-7, with D perhaps TRBD1 (6 bases). Germline CDR1 reads MDHEN; CDR2 reads SYDVKM. This CDR3 spans 15 amino acids. Trimming took off 3 bases at V and 0 bases at J, with 12 bases between the two ends. The CDR3 protein is CASSLDSPYSYEQYF. Here the CDR3 DNA reads TGTGCCAGCAGTTTGGACAGTCCCTACTCCTACGAGCAGTACTTC.

The genes are TRBV4-3 and TRBJ1-6; D is unresolved. The CDR3 covers 14 residues. V was trimmed by 9 bases and J by 8 bases, leaving 17 bases between them. From germline, CDR1 is LGHNA and CDR2 YSLEER. In DNA, the CDR3 is TGCGCCAGTGGGGAGTCTGTTAGGGATTCACCCCTCCACTTT. Translating it yields CASGESVRDSPLHF.

V usage is TRBV6-5 and J usage is TRBJ2-3; tentatively, D is TRBD2 (5 bases). The ends were cut back, 2 bases at V and 8 bases at J, with 8 bases in the middle. The CDR3 sequence is 12 residues long. CDR1 and CDR2 (germline): MNHEY, SVGAGI. CDR3 in DNA: TGTGCCAGCAGTTACGAGGGTGGTACGCAGTATTTT. Translated: CASSYEGGTQYF.

This clone was observed a handful of times. The chain is built from TRBV19 and TRBJ2-2; TRBD1 matches at 10 bases. V lost 9 bases, J lost 6 bases, and 16 bases stayed unmatched. Per germline, CDR1 LNHDA and CDR2 SQIVND (reference sequence). The CDR3 contains 17 residues. In DNA form, the CDR3 reads TGTGCCAGCAAAATCCGCGGGACAGGGGAGTATCCCGGGGAGCTGTTTTTT. Amino acids: CASKIRGTGEYPGELFF.

Details on this clone: An end of the junction does not agree with germline; a read error may underlie this. J is TRBJ2-5 and V is TRBV3-1 (or the pseudogene TRBV3-2); D is uncertain. CDR1 and CDR2 from the germline V gene are LGHDT and YNNKEL (reference sequence). This CDR3 spans 14 amino acids. The CDR3 DNA is TGTGCCAGCAGTCAAGATCGGGTCGGGGAGACCCAGTACTTC. Translated, it gives CASSQDRVGETQYF.

The J gene is TRBJ1-1, the V gene TRBV7-2; possible D gene TRBD1, 6 bases. V was pared by 4 bases and J by 5 bases, with 8 bases between. Per germline, CDR1 SGHTA and CDR2 FQGNSA. The CDR3 is 12 amino acids. The CDR3 loop reads CASSSTGTEAFF. Here the CDR3 DNA reads TGTGCCAGCAGCTCCACAGGGACTGAAGCTTTCTTT. The full variable domain, rest sourced from reference TRBV7-2 and TRBJ1-1, is GAGVSQSPSNKVTEKGKDVELRCDPISGHTALYWYRQSLGQGLEFLIYFQGNSAPDKSGLPSDRFSAERTGGSVSTLTIQRTQQEDSAVYLCASSSTGTEAFFGQGTRLTVV.

The chain recombines TRBV10-1 with TRBJ2-3; 9 positions agree with TRBD2. This CDR3 has 16 amino acids. The germline CDR1 and CDR2 sequences are WNHNN and SYGVQD (reference sequence). Trimming took 8 bases from V and 4 from J; bases not matched to a gene: 13. The CDR3 sequence: CASSPAGGPGADTQYF. In DNA form, the CDR3 reads TGCGCCAGCTCACCCGCGGGAGGGCCTGGCGCAGATACGCAGTATTTT.